The 14 T cell receptor beta chains given below trace back to one sample, sequenced in a study of cytomegalovirus exposure and HLA in healthy donors. The study ran its PCR with 60 Vbeta and 13 Jbeta primers. Clones were read by immunoSEQ multiplex PCR, and TCRdb kept only the in-frame ones, dropping some. This repertoire comprises tens of thousands of clones; its ten largest clones make up around 2.2%. The sample was PBMCs. The receptor source for this set is a woman in her thirties or forties in good health and CMV-seronegative.

The chain recombines TRBV30 with TRBJ1-5; 8 bases line up with TRBD1. The CDR3 has 13 residues. The V gene's germline CDR1 is GTSNPN and CDR2 SVGIG (reference sequence). V was pared by 2 bases and J by 6 bases, with 3 bases of the junction left unmatched. CDR3 in DNA: TGTGCCTGGAGTTACAGGGGGTCTCAGCCCCAGCATTTT. Translating it yields CAWSYRGSQPQHF.

The CDR3 sequence is CASSLGRAGGVAQYF. The CDR3 coding sequence is TGTGCCAGCAGCTTAGGCCGAGCGGGGGGCGTGGCCCAGTACTTC. The chain is built from TRBV7-2 and TRBJ2-5; TRBD2 matches at 9 bases. The CDR3 covers 15 residues. Germline V gene sequence: CDR1 SGHTA, CDR2 FQGNSA. V shed 1 base, J shed 9 bases, and the junction held 9 bases outside the gene matches.

The chain links TRBV7-2 to TRBJ2-2; no definite D call. Germline V gives CDR1 SGHTA, CDR2 FQGNSA. Trimming shortened V by 5 bases and J by 5 bases, and 9 bases separated the two germline ends. The CDR3 extends over 13 amino acids. CDR3 nucleotide sequence: TGTGCCAGCAGCCTGAAGAGTACCGGGGAGCTGTTTTTT. Amino acids: CASSLKSTGELFF.

The rearrangement joins TRBV5-4 to TRBJ1-5; 7 positions match TRBD1. J gave up 7 bases and V 4 bases, and 5 bases lay outside the gene matches. The CDR3 is made up of 13 amino acids. The germline gives CDR1 SGHNT, CDR2 YYREEE (reference sequence). The CDR3 region has the DNA TGTGCCAGCAGCAAAGGACAGGCACAGCCCCAGCATTTT. This encodes CASSKGQAQPQHF.

This chain uses TRBV5-1 with TRBJ2-1, with D perhaps matching TRBD2 (5 bases). V shed 0 bases and J shed 3 bases, with 10 bases lying between them. This CDR3 region has 15 residues. Looked up from germline, CDR1 is SGHRS and CDR2 is YFSETQ. This CDR3 is CASSLGGSIYNEQFF. Written as DNA, the CDR3 is TGCGCCAGCAGCTTGGGAGGGTCAATCTACAATGAGCAGTTCTTC.

The chain recombines TRBV7-9 with TRBJ2-2, with 8 positions matching TRBD2. The germline CDR1 and CDR2 sequences are SEHNR and FQNEAQ (reference sequence). Losses at the gene ends were 5 bases for V and 2 bases for J; bases not matched to a gene: 4. CDR3 length: 15 amino acids. The CDR3: CASSPGLDNTGELFF. CDR3 sequence (DNA): TGTGCCAGCAGCCCGGGACTAGATAACACCGGGGAGCTGTTTTTT.

V gene TRBV29-1 combines with J gene TRBJ2-3; 9 positions match TRBD2. Trimming took 7 bases from V and 2 from J; bases not matched to a gene: 13. The CDR3 has 16 residues. Looked up from germline, CDR1 is SQVTM and CDR2 is ANQGSEA. CDR3 amino acids: CSAPWASGTHTDTQYF. In DNA, the CDR3 is TGCAGCGCCCCCTGGGCTAGCGGGACCCACACAGATACGCAGTATTTT.

The CDR3: CASSEEGVGTEAFF. The CDR3 coding sequence is TGTGCCAGCAGTGAAGAGGGAGTAGGTACTGAAGCTTTCTTT. The chain uses TRBV6-1 and TRBJ1-1; D not resolved. Looked up from germline, CDR1 is MNHNS and CDR2 is SASEGT. The CDR3 consists of 14 residues. Trimming left V 1 base short and J 5 bases short, with 11 bases between.

Concerning this clone: An end of the junction does not agree with germline; a read error may underlie this. The chain is built from TRBV7-7 and TRBJ2-7; no definite D call. This CDR3 contains 13 residues. Germline V gene data show CDR1 as SSHAT and CDR2 as FNYEAQ (reference sequence). CDR3 sequence reads: CASSLGRAYEQYF. The CDR3 nucleotides are TGTGCTAGCAGCTTAGGACGGGCCTACGAGCAGTACTTC.

The chain employs TRBV6-5 and TRBJ2-2; 12 nucleotides line up with TRBD1. The CDR3 is 15 residues long. V shed 6 bases and J 6 bases; nucleotides not matched to a gene: 5. CDR1 is MNHEY, CDR2 SVGAGI, per germline. CDR3 sequence reads: CASRPGQGAPGELFF. The CDR3 bases are TGTGCCAGCAGGCCGGGACAGGGGGCTCCCGGGGAGCTGTTTTTT.

The chain has TRBV29-1 and TRBJ2-5; TRBD1 aligns across 8 bases. V trimming: 7 bases; J trimming: 5 bases; junction bases outside the gene matches: 9. Looked up from germline, CDR1 is SQVTM and CDR2 is ANQGSEA. This CDR3 has 13 amino acids. The CDR3 nucleotides are TGCAGCGACTCCCCAGGGGGCTTGGAGACCCAGTACTTC. This gives the protein CSDSPGGLETQYF.

The V and J genes are TRBV7-8 and TRBJ1-2; D uncertain. Germline CDR1 reads SGHVS; CDR2 reads FQNEAQ. The CDR3 sequence is 15 residues long. V was trimmed by 1 base and J by 2 bases, leaving 11 bases between them. The CDR3 here is CASSLEARLNYGYTF. In DNA, the CDR3 is TGTGCCAGCAGCTTAGAAGCGCGGTTAAACTATGGCTACACCTTC.

The V and J genes are TRBV5-6 and TRBJ1-5; TRBD1 is a possible D gene (6 bases). This CDR3 region has 14 residues. V lost 4 bases to trimming and J lost 5 bases, with 13 bases between them. Per the germline V gene, CDR1 is SGHDT and CDR2 is YYEEEE. This CDR3 reads CASSNTGRDQPQHF. The CDR3 coding sequence is TGTGCCAGCAGCAACACAGGGAGGGATCAGCCCCAGCATTTT.

The chain has TRBV6-1 and TRBJ2-5, with 13 nucleotides matching TRBD2. Matching the DNA end better, TRBJ2-7 makes the J call doubtful. Germline values: CDR1 MNHNS, CDR2 SASEGT. CDR3 size: 17 residues. CDR3 DNA sequence: TGTGCCAGCAGTGCCGGACTAGCGGGAGCTCGCGCCTACGAGCAGTACTTC. It yields the protein CASSAGLAGARAYEQYF.